This T cell receptor (beta chain) was captured in a study of T cell repertoires in cytomegalovirus infection. The wider study: Based on public TCR beta signatures, there were indications of CMV infection and of a matching HLA type.

General study points: Within the response measured ex vivo, HLA-C-restricted CMV-specific TCR beta clonotypes were dominant.

V shed 2 bases, J shed 5 bases, and the junction held 10 bases outside the gene matches. Germline V gene sequence: CDR1 SGHTA, CDR2 FQGNSA. CDR3 length: 16 residues. Concerning this clonotype: Its matching antigen is unknown.

One entry per CDR3 protein results from TCRdb running MiXCR on the reads. The sample carries roughly 180,000 distinct CDR3 sequences, 20% to 25% recorded once. This sequence was found in a human donor in good health (CMV status not recorded). Some clones in this sample may be carry-over from other donors' samples. The V gene is TRBV7-2, the J gene TRBJ2-5; 8 bases match TRBD1. Sequencing used CD8+ T cells from cultured PBMCs, obtained from culture after CMV antigen stimulation. In DNA, the CDR3 is TGTGCCAGCAGCTTAAGAGGACAGGGAAGGTTGGAGACCCAGTACTTC. It encodes CASSLRGQGRLETQYF.